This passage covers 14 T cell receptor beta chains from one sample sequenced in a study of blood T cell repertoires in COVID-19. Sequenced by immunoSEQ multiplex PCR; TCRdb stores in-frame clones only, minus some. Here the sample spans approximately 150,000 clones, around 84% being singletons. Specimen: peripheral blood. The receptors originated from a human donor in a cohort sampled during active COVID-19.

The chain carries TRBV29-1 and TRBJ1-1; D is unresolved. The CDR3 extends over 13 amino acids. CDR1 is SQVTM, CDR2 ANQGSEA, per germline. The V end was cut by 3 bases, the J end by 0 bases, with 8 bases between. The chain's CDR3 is CSVDAGLNTEAFF. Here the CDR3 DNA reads TGCAGCGTTGATGCAGGATTGAACACTGAAGCTTTCTTT.

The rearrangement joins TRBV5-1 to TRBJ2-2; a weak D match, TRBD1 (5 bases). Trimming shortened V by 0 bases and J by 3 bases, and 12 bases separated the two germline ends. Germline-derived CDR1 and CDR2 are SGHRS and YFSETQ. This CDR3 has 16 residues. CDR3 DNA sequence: TGCGCCAGCAGCTTGGGGGTTGGGGCTGACACCGGGGAGCTGTTTTTT. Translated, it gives CASSLGVGADTGELFF.

DNA of the CDR3: TGCGCCAGCAGCTTGGGGGGACTAGCGGCCACAGATACGCAGTATTTT. It specifies CASSLGGLAATDTQYF. The rearrangement uses TRBV5-1 and TRBJ2-3; 11 bases agree with TRBD2. J was trimmed by 2 bases and V by 0 bases; bases with no gene match: 2. Germline CDR1 reads SGHRS; CDR2 reads YFSETQ. The CDR3 spans 16 residues.

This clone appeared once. The CDR3 protein is CARSPGGNVTNYGYTF. As DNA, the CDR3 is TGTGCCAGAAGCCCAGGGGGAAATGTAACTAACTATGGCTACACCTTC. V gene TRBV5-3 combines with J gene TRBJ1-2; 7 positions match TRBD1. TRBV5-3 is an open reading frame, and its role is uncertain. The CDR3 has 16 residues. Trimming removed 4 bases from V and 0 bases from J; junction bases left unmatched: 9.

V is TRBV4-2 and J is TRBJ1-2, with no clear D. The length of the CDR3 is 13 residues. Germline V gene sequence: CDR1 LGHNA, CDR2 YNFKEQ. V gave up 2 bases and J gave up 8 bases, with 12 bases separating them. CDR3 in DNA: TGTGCCAGCAGCCAAAAAACCTATAACGGCTACACCTTC. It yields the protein CASSQKTYNGYTF.

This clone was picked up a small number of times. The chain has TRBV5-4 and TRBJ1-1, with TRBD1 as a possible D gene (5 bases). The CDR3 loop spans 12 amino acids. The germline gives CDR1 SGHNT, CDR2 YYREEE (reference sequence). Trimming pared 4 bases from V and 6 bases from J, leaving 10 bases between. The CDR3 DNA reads TGTGCCAGCAGCCCAGGGTACGCTGAAGCTTTCTTT. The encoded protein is CASSPGYAEAFF.

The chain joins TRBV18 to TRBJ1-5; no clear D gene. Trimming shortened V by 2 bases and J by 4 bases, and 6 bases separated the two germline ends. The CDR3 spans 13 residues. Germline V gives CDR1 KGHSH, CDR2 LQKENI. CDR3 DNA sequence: TGTGCCAGCTCACCAAACAATAATCAGCCCCAGCATTTT. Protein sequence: CASSPNNNQPQHF.

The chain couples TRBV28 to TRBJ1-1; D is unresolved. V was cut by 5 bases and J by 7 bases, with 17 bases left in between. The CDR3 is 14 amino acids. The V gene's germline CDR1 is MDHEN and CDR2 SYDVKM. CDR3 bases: TGTGCCAGCAGTAACAGCGGGGTGACCCGTGAAGCTTTCTTT. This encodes CASSNSGVTREAFF.

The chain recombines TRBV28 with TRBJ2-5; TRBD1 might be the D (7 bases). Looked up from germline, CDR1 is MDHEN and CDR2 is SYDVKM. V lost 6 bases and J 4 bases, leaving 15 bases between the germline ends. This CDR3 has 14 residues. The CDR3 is CASSRPQGGETQYF. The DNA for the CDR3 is TGTGCCAGCAGCCGCCCTCAGGGGGGAGAGACCCAGTACTTC.

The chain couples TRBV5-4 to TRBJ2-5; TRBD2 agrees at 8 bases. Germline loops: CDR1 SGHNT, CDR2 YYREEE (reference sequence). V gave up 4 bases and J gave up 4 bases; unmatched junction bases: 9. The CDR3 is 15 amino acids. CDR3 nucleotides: TGTGCCAGCAGCCCGGGGGGGCTAGGGAGAGAGACCCAGTACTTC. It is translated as CASSPGGLGRETQYF.

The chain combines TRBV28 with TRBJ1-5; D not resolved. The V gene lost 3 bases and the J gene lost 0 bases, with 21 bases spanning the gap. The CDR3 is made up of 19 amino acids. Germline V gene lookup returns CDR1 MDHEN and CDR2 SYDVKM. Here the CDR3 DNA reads TGTGCCAGCAGTTTGAGGGAGGGAGGGCGGTCCTATAGCAATCAGCCCCAGCATTTT. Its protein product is CASSLREGGRSYSNQPQHF.

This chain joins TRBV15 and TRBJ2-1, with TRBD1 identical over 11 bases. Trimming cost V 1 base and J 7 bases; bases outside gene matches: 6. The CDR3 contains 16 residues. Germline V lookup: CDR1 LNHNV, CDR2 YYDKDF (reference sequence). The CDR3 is CATSRASGQGGNEQFF. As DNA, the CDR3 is TGTGCCACCAGCAGAGCGTCGGGACAGGGGGGGAATGAGCAGTTCTTC. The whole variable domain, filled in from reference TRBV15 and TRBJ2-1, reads DAMVIQNPRYQVTQFGKPVTLSCSQTLNHNVMYWYQQKSSQAPKLLFHYYDKDFNNEADTPDNFQSRRPNTSFCFLDIRSPGLGDTAMYLCATSRASGQGGNEQFFGPGTRLTVL.

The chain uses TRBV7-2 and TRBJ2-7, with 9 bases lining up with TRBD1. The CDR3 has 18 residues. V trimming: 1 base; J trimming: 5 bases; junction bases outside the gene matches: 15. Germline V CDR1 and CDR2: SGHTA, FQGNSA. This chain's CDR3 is CASSLEDRGVFSFHEQYF. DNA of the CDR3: TGTGCCAGCAGCTTAGAAGACAGGGGGGTTTTTTCCTTCCACGAGCAGTACTTC.

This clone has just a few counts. In DNA form, the CDR3 reads TGTGCCAGCAGTTACGATGGAGGCACAGGGGCCTATGGCTACACCTTC. Its translation is CASSYDGGTGAYGYTF. The chain carries TRBV6-2 or TRBV6-3 and TRBJ1-2; 7 nucleotides agree with TRBD1. The V gene end was trimmed by 2 bases and the J gene end by 4 bases; junction bases not matched to a gene: 10. The CDR3 runs 16 residues. Germline V gene data show CDR1 as MNHEY and CDR2 as SVGEGT.